Here is one TCR beta chain with its context. Germline V CDR1 and CDR2: LGHNA, YNFKEQ. The CDR3 covers 17 residues. Trimming took off 0 bases at V and 7 bases at J, with 19 bases between the two ends. The record originates from a study of blood T cell repertoires in COVID-19. About the research overall: Samples of COVID-19 (acute and convalescent) were obtained from the United States, Italy and Spain. PBMCs, B-cell-depleted T cells, or T cells were the source of the cDNA or gDNA that made up the material.

Original analysis: Cell counts per sample came from amplifying reference gene primers. This table comes from immunoSEQ multiplex PCR, and its TCRdb copy is limited to in-frame clones, with some not included. V and J calls and clone size are those listed in that table; D and trimming were worked out from the DNA. Here the sample spans 110,000 to 150,000 clones, over 70% being singletons. The origin of this receptor is a human donor in a cohort sampled during active COVID-19. The V gene is TRBV4-2, the J gene TRBJ2-4, with D perhaps TRBD1 (5 bases). The sequenced material came from peripheral blood. CDR3 in amino acids: CASSQDQSLQGLNIQYF. In nucleotides, the CDR3 is TGTGCCAGCAGCCAAGATCAAAGTCTCCAGGGCCTCAACATTCAGTACTTC.